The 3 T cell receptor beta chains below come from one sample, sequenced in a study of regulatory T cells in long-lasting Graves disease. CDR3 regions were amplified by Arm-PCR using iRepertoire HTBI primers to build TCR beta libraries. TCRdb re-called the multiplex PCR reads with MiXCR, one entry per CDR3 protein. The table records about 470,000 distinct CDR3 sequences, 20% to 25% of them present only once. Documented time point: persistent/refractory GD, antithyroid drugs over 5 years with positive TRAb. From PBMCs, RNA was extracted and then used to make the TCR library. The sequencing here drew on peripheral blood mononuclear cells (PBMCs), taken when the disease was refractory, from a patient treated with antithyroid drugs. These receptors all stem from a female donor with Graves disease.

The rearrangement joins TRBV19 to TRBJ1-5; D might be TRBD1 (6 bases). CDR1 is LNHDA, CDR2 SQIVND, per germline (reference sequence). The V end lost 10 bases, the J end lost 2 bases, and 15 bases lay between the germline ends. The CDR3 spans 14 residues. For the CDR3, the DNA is TGTGCCACTGACGACAGGCTGGGCAATCAGCCCCAGCATTTT. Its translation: CATDDRLGNQPQHF.

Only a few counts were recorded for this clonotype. In DNA form, the CDR3 reads TGCGCCAGCAGCTTGGGACAAGGCGGATATGAAGCTTTCTTT. Amino acid sequence: CASSLGQGGYEAFF. The chain is built from TRBV5-1 and TRBJ1-1; unclear D gene. Germline values: CDR1 SGHRS, CDR2 YFSETQ. Trimming took off 0 bases at V and 7 bases at J, with 13 bases between the two ends. CDR3 length: 14 amino acids.

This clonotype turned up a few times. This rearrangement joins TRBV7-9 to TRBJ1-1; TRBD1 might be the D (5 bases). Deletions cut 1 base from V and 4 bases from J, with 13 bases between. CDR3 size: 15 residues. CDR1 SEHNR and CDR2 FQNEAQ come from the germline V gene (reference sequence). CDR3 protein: CASSLGGTDSTEAFF. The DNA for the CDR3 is TGTGCCAGCAGCTTAGGCGGGACCGATAGCACTGAAGCTTTCTTT. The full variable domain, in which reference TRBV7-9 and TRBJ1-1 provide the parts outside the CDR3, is DTGVSQNPRHKITKRGQNVTFRCDPISEHNRLYWYRQTLGQGPEFLTYFQNEAQLEKSRLLSDRFSAERPKGSFSTLEIQRTEQGDSAMYLCASSLGGTDSTEAFFGQGTRLTVV.